Each of the 15 T cell receptor beta chains below was sequenced from the same sample in a study of stem cell transplantation in POMP-related autoinflammatory disease. Assay used: immunoSEQ multiplex PCR; TCRdb lists only in-frame clones, some missing. This table holds more than 20,000 clones, around 86% found once. The sequencing here drew on CD4+ T cells from PBMCs, taken before stem cell transplantation. The source is a human donor with POMP-related autoinflammation and immune dysregulation (PRAID).

This chain connects TRBV6-4 to TRBJ2-5, with 8 bases lining up with TRBD1. Trimming cost V 3 bases and J 4 bases; bases outside gene matches: 4. The germline CDR1 and CDR2 sequences are MRHNA and SNTAGT. The CDR3 contains 14 residues. In DNA, the CDR3 is TGTGCCAGCAGTGATCGCGACAGGGGAGAGACCCAGTACTTC. Amino acids: CASSDRDRGETQYF.

The chain combines TRBV18 with TRBJ2-7; D assignment may be TRBD1 or TRBD2 (5 bases each). The CDR3 is 16 amino acids. In germline, CDR1 is KGHSH, CDR2 LQKENI. V was cut by 0 bases and J by 1 base, with 13 bases left in between. This chain's CDR3 is CASSPPSGPVSYEQYF. The CDR3 DNA follows: TGTGCCAGCTCACCACCGTCGGGGCCAGTTTCCTACGAGCAGTACTTC.

This sequence joins TRBV18 and TRBJ2-2; D gene ambiguous. CDR1 KGHSH and CDR2 LQKENI come from the germline V gene. This CDR3 has 15 residues. V was pared by 3 bases and J by 3 bases, with 11 bases between. In DNA, the CDR3 is TGTGCCAGCTCACCCCATGCTTTTGACACCGGGGAGCTGTTTTTT. Translating gives CASSPHAFDTGELFF.

This chain links TRBV5-1 with TRBJ2-3; D unresolved. Per the germline V gene, CDR1 is SGHRS and CDR2 is YFSETQ. The CDR3 has 14 amino acids. V was pared by 2 bases and J by 3 bases, with 10 bases between. The CDR3 DNA follows: TGCGCCAGCAGCTTCAGGAGAGGAACAGATACGCAGTATTTT. This gives the protein CASSFRRGTDTQYF.

The V and J genes are TRBV5-1 and TRBJ2-4, with D perhaps assigned TRBD1 or TRBD2 (5 bases each). V was clipped by 1 base and J by 0 bases, with 14 bases between them. The CDR3 spans 17 residues. Germline CDR1 SGHRS, CDR2 YFSETQ. The CDR3 sequence: CASSLRPGPVAKNIQYF. CDR3 sequence (DNA): TGCGCCAGCAGCTTGCGTCCGGGACCTGTAGCCAAAAACATTCAGTACTTC.

This clone occurred a few times. The chain links TRBV30 to TRBJ1-5; D remains unclear. Germline-derived CDR1 and CDR2 are GTSNPN and SVGIG (reference sequence). The CDR3 runs to 15 residues. V was pared by 1 base and J by 1 base, with 11 bases between. The CDR3 spells CAWSGYHKSNQPQHF. The CDR3 nucleotides read TGTGCCTGGAGTGGCTACCACAAGAGCAATCAGCCCCAGCATTTT.

This sequence joins TRBV18 and TRBJ1-4; a weak D match, TRBD1 (6 bases). CDR1 KGHSH and CDR2 LQKENI come from the germline V gene. Trimming pared 3 bases from V and 8 bases from J, leaving 16 bases between. This CDR3 spans 15 amino acids. The CDR3 loop reads CASSPSTGMGEKLFF. CDR3 coding DNA: TGTGCCAGCTCACCCTCCACAGGGATGGGAGAAAAACTGTTTTTT.

This clone has a single count. CDR3 amino acids: CASSPFWNTEAFF. DNA of the CDR3: TGTGCCAGCTCACCATTTTGGAACACTGAAGCTTTCTTT. This chain uses TRBV18 with TRBJ1-1, with unresolved D. The V gene's germline CDR1 is KGHSH and CDR2 LQKENI. Trimming left V 2 bases short and J 1 base short, with 5 bases between. The CDR3 loop spans 13 amino acids.

This chain links TRBV2 with TRBJ2-1, with 7 positions matching TRBD1. The germline V gene encodes CDR1 SNHLY and CDR2 FYNNEI. V dropped 6 bases and J dropped 5; count of bases not matched to a gene: 7. This CDR3 comprises 14 residues. CDR3 amino acids: CASRPGQQNNEQFF. In DNA form, the CDR3 reads TGTGCCAGCAGGCCGGGACAGCAAAACAATGAGCAGTTCTTC.

This chain links TRBV30 with TRBJ1-2; the D is unclear. Trimming stripped 3 bases from V and 2 bases from J, with 10 bases between. The CDR3 contains 13 residues. Germline-derived CDR1 and CDR2 are GTSNPN and SVGIG (reference sequence). CDR3 region: CAWRVDHNYGYTF. In DNA, the CDR3 is TGTGCCTGGAGAGTTGATCACAACTATGGCTACACCTTC.

The genes are TRBV28 and TRBJ1-6; D unclear. The CDR3 is 15 residues long. Germline V gene sequence: CDR1 MDHEN, CDR2 SYDVKM. V lost 1 base, J lost 9 bases, and 13 bases lay in between. The CDR3: CASSLSLSSGSPLHF. CDR3 bases: TGTGCCAGCAGTTTATCCCTATCAAGTGGTTCACCCCTCCACTTT.

The chain is built from TRBV9 and TRBJ1-1, with 10 bases lining up with TRBD1. V lost 4 bases, J lost 4 bases, and 13 bases stayed unmatched. The CDR3 is made up of 17 amino acids. Germline-derived CDR1 and CDR2 are SGDLS and YYNGEE. CDR3 sequence reads: CASSPSRVGQGITEAFF. As DNA, the CDR3 is TGTGCCAGCAGCCCTTCTAGGGTGGGACAGGGGATCACTGAAGCTTTCTTT.

The V and J genes are TRBV10-3 and TRBJ2-1, with D perhaps matching TRBD2 (6 bases). From germline, CDR1 is ENHRY and CDR2 SYGVKD. V lost 4 bases and J 4 bases, leaving 14 bases between the germline ends. CDR3 length: 15 amino acids. The CDR3 sequence: CAISGERVKYNEQFF. CDR3 coding DNA: TGTGCCATCAGTGGTGAGCGGGTGAAATACAATGAGCAGTTCTTC.

This chain joins TRBV6-5 and TRBJ1-4, with D possibly matching TRBD1 (6 bases). Germline values: CDR1 MNHEY, CDR2 SVGAGI. This CDR3 has 15 residues. V was pared by 6 bases and J by 6 bases, with 17 bases between. The CDR3 DNA reads TGTGCCAGCAGCCTTTACGGCAGGGGAGATGAAAAACTGTTTTTT. It codes for CASSLYGRGDEKLFF.

CDR3 residues: CASSEGGLSGNTIYF. The CDR3 DNA is TGTGCCAGCAGTGAAGGGGGCCTCTCTGGAAACACCATATATTTT. The chain recombines TRBV2 with TRBJ1-3, with D possibly TRBD1 on 5 matching bases. Germline loops: CDR1 SNHLY, CDR2 FYNNEI. Trimming took 1 base from V and 0 from J, leaving 7 bases between them. This CDR3 region has 15 residues.